This TCR beta chain was recovered during a study of Graves' ophthalmopathy and Graves' hyperthyroidism. Ophthalmopathy donors showed moderate-to-severe activity, CAS ≥3, NOSPECS ≥4 and a duration under 3 months. Fresh peripheral blood (approximately 10 ml) yielded the PBMCs. The junction had 11 bases not matched to a gene; V was cut back by 0 bases and J by 11 bases. Germline-derived CDR1 and CDR2 are SGHKS and YYEKEE (reference sequence). CDR3 length: 15 residues. Scientists amplified the TCR beta CDR3 regions from RNA transcripts. After a first-round RT-PCR with HTBI primers, a second-round multiplex PCR was run. TCRdb used MiXCR to reprocess the multiplex PCR reads, holding one entry per CDR3 protein. The repertoire includes over 650,000 distinct CDR3 sequences, over 40% of them detected once, and 2.5% to 3.5% sits in the top ten. There are many counts of this clonotype. Antigen specificity is unknown.

Study observations and caveats: Thyroid clonotypes that were expanded above 0.001 frequency mostly also appeared in blood. The model predicted ophthalmopathy progression with 60% to 71% sensitivity and around 72% specificity.

The specimen sequenced was peripheral blood. J is TRBJ1-5 and V is TRBV5-5, with 7 positions matching TRBD1. This clonotype originated in an adult man with Graves' ophthalmopathy. The CDR3, as DNA: TGTGCCAGCAGCTTGGAGGGGACAGCAATCGGGGCCCAGCATTTT. It is translated as CASSLEGTAIGAQHF.